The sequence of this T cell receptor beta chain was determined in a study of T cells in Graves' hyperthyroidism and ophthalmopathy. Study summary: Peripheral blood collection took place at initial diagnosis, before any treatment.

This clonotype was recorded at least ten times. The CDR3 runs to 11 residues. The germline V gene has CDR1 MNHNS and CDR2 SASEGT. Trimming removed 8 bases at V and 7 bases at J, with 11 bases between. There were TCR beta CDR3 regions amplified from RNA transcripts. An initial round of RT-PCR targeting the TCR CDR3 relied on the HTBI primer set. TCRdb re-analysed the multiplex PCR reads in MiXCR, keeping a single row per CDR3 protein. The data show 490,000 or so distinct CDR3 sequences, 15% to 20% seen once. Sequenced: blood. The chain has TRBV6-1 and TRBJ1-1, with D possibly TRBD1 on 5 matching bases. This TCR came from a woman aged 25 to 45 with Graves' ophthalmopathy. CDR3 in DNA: TGTGCCAGCCAGGGTATGGGTGAAGCTTTCTTT. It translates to CASQGMGEAFF.